Each of the 10 T cell receptor beta chains below was sequenced from the same sample in a study of T-cell reconstitution after alpha-beta-depleted transplantation in children. It was with unique molecular identifiers that the TCRbeta library was prepared. Via MiXCR, TCRdb re-called the PCR reads, giving one row per CDR3 protein. This table has 600,000 to 700,000 distinct CDR3 sequences, roughly 17% appearing once. Sequencing was performed on PBMCs from the stem cell graft donor, taken from the stem cell graft. The receptor source for this set is a human donor who donated a stem cell graft to a child with acute myeloid leukemia.

This clonotype was detected ten times or more. The rearrangement links TRBV20-1 to TRBJ2-6; D remains unclear. CDR1 and CDR2 (germline): DFQATT, SNEGSKA (reference sequence). This CDR3 has 14 amino acids. V was trimmed by 3 bases and J by 0 bases, leaving 6 bases between them. CDR3 nucleotides: TGCAGTGCTAGTGAGAACTCTGGGGCCAACGTCCTGACTTTC. This gives the protein CSASENSGANVLTF.

This clonotype occurred a few times. V and J are TRBV7-4 and TRBJ1-5; D is uncertain. The V end lost 5 bases, the J end lost 1 base, and 15 bases lay between the germline ends. Germline V CDR1 and CDR2: SGHVT, SQSDAQ. The CDR3 extends over 16 amino acids. The CDR3 reads CASSTEGGSSNQPQHF. The CDR3 DNA reads as TGTGCCAGCAGCACCGAGGGAGGAAGCAGCAATCAGCCCCAGCATTTT.

This clonotype was counted ten times or more. This rearrangement joins TRBV10-3 to TRBJ2-1; no clear D gene. The CDR3 length is 14 residues. Looked up from germline, CDR1 is ENHRY and CDR2 is SYGVKD. V gave up 4 bases and J gave up 2 bases, with 9 bases separating them. CDR3 DNA: TGTGCCATCAGTGGTTTAGATCCCTACAATGAGCAGTTCTTC. Its protein is CAISGLDPYNEQFF.

In this sample, this clonotype turned up many times. The V and J genes are TRBV25-1 and TRBJ2-3; 7 nucleotides match TRBD1. The V and J ends lost 4 bases and 7 bases, in that order; junction bases with no gene match: 5. The CDR3 length is 13 residues. CDR1 is MGHDK, CDR2 SYGVNS, per germline. CDR3 region: CASSGDSAHTQYF. The CDR3 bases are TGTGCCAGCAGTGGGGACAGCGCCCATACGCAGTATTTT.

The chain carries TRBV27 and TRBJ2-1; D is perhaps TRBD1 (6 bases). The germline gives CDR1 MNHEY, CDR2 SMNVEV (reference sequence). The V end lost 2 bases, the J end lost 7 bases, and 18 bases lay between the germline ends. The CDR3 runs 16 residues. The CDR3 loop is CASSLSRTELLNEQFF. The CDR3 bases are TGTGCCAGCAGTTTAAGTAGGACAGAGCTCCTGAATGAGCAGTTCTTC.

This chain joins TRBV5-1 and TRBJ2-7; 7 positions match TRBD2. Germline CDR1 is SGHRS and CDR2 is YFSETQ. Germline trimming cut 0 bases from V and 1 base from J; bases unmatched to any gene: 4. This CDR3 is built from 15 residues. CDR3 DNA sequence: TGCGCCAGCAGCTTGGGGCGGGGGACTTCCTACGAGCAGTACTTC. The encoded protein is CASSLGRGTSYEQYF.

This clonotype was seen a few times. The genes are TRBV4-1 and TRBJ1-1, with a tentative D call TRBD1 (5 bases). CDR1 MGHRA and CDR2 YSYEKL come from the germline V gene. This CDR3 is built from 14 residues. Trimming left V 0 bases short and J 5 bases short, with 10 bases between. The CDR3 spells CASSQDKGSTEAFF. The DNA for the CDR3 is TGCGCCAGCAGCCAAGATAAGGGGAGTACTGAAGCTTTCTTT.

The chain's CDR3 is CSVVGGVLNTEAFF. Written as DNA, the CDR3 is TGCAGCGTTGTCGGGGGTGTATTGAACACTGAAGCTTTCTTT. V usage is TRBV29-1 and J usage is TRBJ1-1; TRBD1 might be the D (5 bases). This CDR3 has 14 residues. Trimming removed 4 bases from V and 0 bases from J, with 12 bases in between. CDR1 and CDR2 (germline): SQVTM, ANQGSEA.

This clonotype has ten or more counts. DNA of the CDR3: TGTGCCAGCAGTCCACCCGGGCGCCACGGGGAGCTGTTTTTT. Protein sequence: CASSPPGRHGELFF. The V and J genes are TRBV12-3 or TRBV12-4 and TRBJ2-2; D gene unclear. The length of the CDR3 is 14 residues. Trimming left V 5 bases short and J 7 bases short, with 14 bases between.

About this clonotype: Given a much more abundant clone one base away, this may be a read error. The V and J genes are TRBV6-5 and TRBJ2-5; tentatively, D is TRBD2 (5 bases). The CDR3 loop spans 14 amino acids. CDR1 and CDR2 (germline): MNHEY, SVGAGI. The CDR3 DNA reads as TGTGCCAGCCGTTACGGGGTAACTGGAGAGACCCAGTACTTC. Protein sequence: CASRYGVTGETQYF.